The 5 T cell receptor beta chains in this list originate from one sample, sequenced in a study of blood T cells in healthy people across ages. Together with a sample-barcoded 5' primer, a J-beta primer mix was included in a second PCR lasting roughly 6 to 12 cycles. TCRdb re-called the 5' RACE reads with MiXCR, one entry per CDR3 protein. This sample yields around 1.5 million distinct CDR3 sequences, of which 59% are seen a single time; 6.5% to 8.5% belongs to the top ten. Source material: blood. These receptors were collected from a man aged 18 to 30 in good health.

This clonotype was counted between two and nine times. The chain couples TRBV7-2 to TRBJ1-2, with a weak D call TRBD1 (6 bases). With 5 bases removed from V and 7 bases from J, the gap between germline ends came to 20 bases. Germline V gene lookup returns CDR1 SGHTA and CDR2 FQGNSA. This CDR3 has 15 amino acids. CDR3 sequence (DNA): TGTGCCAGCAGCCGTGGGGACACCCTAGTAGGTGGCTACACCTTC. Encoded protein: CASSRGDTLVGGYTF. Variable domain in full (rest from reference TRBV7-2 and TRBJ1-2): GAGVSQSPSNKVTEKGKDVELRCDPISGHTALYWYRQSLGQGLEFLIYFQGNSAPDKSGLPSDRFSAERTGGSVSTLTIQRTQQEDSAVYLCASSRGDTLVGGYTFGSGTRLTVV.

The V call is TRBV4-2, the J call TRBJ1-2; D possibly corresponds to TRBD1 (6 bases). The V end was cut by 4 bases, the J end by 7 bases, with 19 bases between. The CDR3 is 15 residues long. Looked up from germline, CDR1 is LGHNA and CDR2 is YNFKEQ. The CDR3 region is CASSPDLSGALGYTF. The CDR3, as DNA: TGTGCCAGCAGCCCGGACCTCTCGGGGGCCCTTGGCTACACCTTC.

This chain links TRBV7-2 with TRBJ2-3; D gene ambiguous. V was trimmed by 1 base and J by 0 bases, leaving 8 bases between them. The CDR3 loop spans 15 amino acids. Germline CDR1 is SGHTA and CDR2 is FQGNSA. CDR3 sequence: CASSLVPESTDTQYF. The CDR3 bases are TGTGCCAGCAGCTTAGTACCCGAGAGCACAGATACGCAGTATTTT.

The gene calls are TRBV6-5 and TRBJ1-4; possibly TRBD1 for D (6 bases). Between the trimmed V and J ends, which lost 2 bases and 8 bases, there was a span of 15 bases. In germline, CDR1 is MNHEY, CDR2 SVGAGI. CDR3 length equals 15 residues. DNA for the CDR3: TGTGCCAGCAGTTACGGGGGGGCCGAGACAGAAAAACTGTTTTTT. Translation: CASSYGGAETEKLFF.

This clonotype was detected only a few times. The J gene is TRBJ2-4, the V gene TRBV20-1; D remains unclear. The J call is in doubt because the DNA end fits TRBJ2-7 better. Germline V CDR1 and CDR2: DFQATT, SNEGSKA (reference sequence). This CDR3 has 12 residues. For the CDR3, the DNA is TGCAGTGCTAGAGGTTCCGCCTACGAGCAGTACTTC. Translating it yields CSARGSAYEQYF.